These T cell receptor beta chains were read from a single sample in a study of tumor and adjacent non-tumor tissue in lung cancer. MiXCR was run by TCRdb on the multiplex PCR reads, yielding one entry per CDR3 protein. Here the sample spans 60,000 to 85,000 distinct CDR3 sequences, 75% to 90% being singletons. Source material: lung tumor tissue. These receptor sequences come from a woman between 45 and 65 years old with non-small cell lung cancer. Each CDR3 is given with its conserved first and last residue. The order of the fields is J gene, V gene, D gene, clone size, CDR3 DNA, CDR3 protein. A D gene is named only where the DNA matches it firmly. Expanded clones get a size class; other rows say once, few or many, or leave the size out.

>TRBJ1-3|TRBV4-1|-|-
TGCGCCAGCAGCCTACATACCTCAACTGGAAACACCTTATATTTT
CASSLHTSTGNTLYF
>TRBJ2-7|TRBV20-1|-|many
TGCAGTGCTAGAGATCCGCAGGATTCCTACGAGCAGTACTTC
CSARDPQDSYEQYF
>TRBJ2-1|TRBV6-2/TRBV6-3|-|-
TGTGCCGGCAGATCCCCGTATAGTTGGAGCGGCTACAATGAGCAGTTCTTC
CAGRSPYSWSGYNEQFF
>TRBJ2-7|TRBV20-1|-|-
TGCAGTGCTAGTTCCGCTATTAGTTTAGCCAACGAGCAGTACTTC
CSASSAISLANEQYF
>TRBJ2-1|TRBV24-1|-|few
TGTGCTTCCAGTAAGGCCAGCAGCAGATTCTACAATGAGCAGTTCTTC
CASSKASSRFYNEQFF
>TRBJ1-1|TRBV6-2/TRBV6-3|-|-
TGTGCCAGCAGTTACTCGAGGGGGAGCGAAGCTTACTTT
CASSYSRGSEAYF
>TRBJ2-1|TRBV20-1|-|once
TGCAGTGTCCGGGACATGGCCTACAATGAGCAGTTCTTC
CSVRDMAYNEQFF
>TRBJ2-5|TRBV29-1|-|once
TGCAGCGTTGACTTAGCGCGAGAGCAAGAGACCCAATACTTC
CSVDLAREQETQYF
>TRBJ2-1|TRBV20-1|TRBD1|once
TGTAGTTCTGGGCCGGGACAGGGATTTAGAAATGAGCAGTTCTTC
CSSGPGQGFRNEQFF
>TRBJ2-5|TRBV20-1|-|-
TGCAGTACTAGCTGTCTAAAAGAGACCCAGTACTTC
CSTSCLKETQYF
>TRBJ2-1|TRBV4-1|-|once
TGCACCAGTAGCCAAGATCACTTGAATAGTGTGGATGAGCAGTTCTTC
CTSSQDHLNSVDEQFF
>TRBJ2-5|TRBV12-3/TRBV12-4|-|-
TGTGCCAGCAGCCCTTTTGCCCAAGAGACCCATTACTTC
CASSPFAQETHYF
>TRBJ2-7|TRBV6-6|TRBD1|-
TGTGCCAGGAGCCAACCGGGACAGGGGGGTTACGAGCAGTACTTC
CARSQPGQGGYEQYF
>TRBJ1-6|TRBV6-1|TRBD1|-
TGTGGCAGCAGTGAACAGGGGGCAAATAATTCACCCCTTCACTTT
CGSSEQGANNSPLHF
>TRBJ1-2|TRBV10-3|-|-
TGTGCCACCACAGGGAGAAGATACAGTGGCTACACTTTC
CATTGRRYSGYTF
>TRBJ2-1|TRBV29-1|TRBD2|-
TGCATCGTTGTACTAGCGGGAAGGGACAATGAGCAGTTCTTC
CIVVLAGRDNEQFF
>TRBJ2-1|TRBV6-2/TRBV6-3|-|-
TGTGTCAGCAATGGGGGAGTGGTTTATGAGCAGTTCTTC
CVSNGGVVYEQFF
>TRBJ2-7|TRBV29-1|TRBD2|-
TGCAACGTTGAAGTGGCGGGACTAGCGGGATCCTACGAGCAGTACTTC
CNVEVAGLAGSYEQYF
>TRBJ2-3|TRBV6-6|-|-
TGTGCCAGCAGTGTCCAGTCTTTCACATATACGCAGTATTTT
CASSVQSFTYTQYF
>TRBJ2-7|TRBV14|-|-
TGTGCCAGCAGGCAAGATCACAGGACCGAATATGTTTACGAGCAGTACTTC
CASRQDHRTEYVYEQYF
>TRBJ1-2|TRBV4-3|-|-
TGCGCCAGCAGCCAAGAGACTCGCTCTCAAGGGGCGCAGGGCTACACCTTC
CASSQETRSQGAQGYTF
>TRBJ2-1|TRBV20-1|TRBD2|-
TGCAGTGCTAGAGGCCACGCGGGAGCTGAGCGGTTCTTC
CSARGHAGAERFF
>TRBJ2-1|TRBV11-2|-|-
TGTGCCATCAGCTTAGTTCAGAGTGTATACAATGAGCATATCTTC
CAISLVQSVYNEHIF
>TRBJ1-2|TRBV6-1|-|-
TGTGCCACCGGGGCGGGCATAGCTAACTATGGCTACACCTTC
CATGAGIANYGYTF
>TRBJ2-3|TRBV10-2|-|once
TGCGCTAGCAGATCGGACCCTTCCACAGATAGGCAGTATTTT
CASRSDPSTDRQYF
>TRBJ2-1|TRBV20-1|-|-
TGCATTGCTGCCGCCGAGGCTACTAGAGGATTCTTC
CIAAAEATRGFF
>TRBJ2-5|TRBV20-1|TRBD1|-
TGCGGTGCTAGAACTGGGACAGTCCAAGAGACCCAGTACTTC
CGARTGTVQETQYF
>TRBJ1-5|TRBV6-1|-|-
TGTGCCAGGAGTGAAGGTCGTCAGGCCCCAGGGCCCCAGCATTTT
CARSEGRQAPGPQHF
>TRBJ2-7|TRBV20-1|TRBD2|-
TGCAGTCCTAGAGATCGAATAGTGGGAGGGCCCTACGAGCAGTACTTC
CSPRDRIVGGPYEQYF
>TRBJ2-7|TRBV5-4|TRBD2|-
TGTGCCAACAGCCCGGGACTAGCGGGGGTCCAAGGAGGCGAGCAGTACTTC
CANSPGLAGVQGGEQYF
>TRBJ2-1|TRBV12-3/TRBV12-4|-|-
TGTGCCAGCAGTTTTCAGGGGAGCAATAAGCAGCTCTTC
CASSFQGSNKQLF
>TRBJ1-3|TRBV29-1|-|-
TGTAGCGCCTGGACTGACTCTGGAAACACTATATATTTT
CSAWTDSGNTIYF
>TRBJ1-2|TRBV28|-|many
TGTGCCAGCAGTTCCCCCGGGGCCCAAGGTTCTAACTATGGCTACACCTTC
CASSSPGAQGSNYGYTF
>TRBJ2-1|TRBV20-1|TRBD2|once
TGCAGTGCTAAAGATGGGGGTAGCGGGAGTTTTCCGGCTGAGCAGTTCTTC
CSAKDGGSGSFPAEQFF
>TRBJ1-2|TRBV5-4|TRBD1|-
TGTGCCAGCAGCTTGGAGGGACAGGGTAGGCTTCGTTACACCTTC
CASSLEGQGRLRYTF
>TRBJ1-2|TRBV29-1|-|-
TGCAGCGTTGAAGATGATCGTCGCTATGGCAACACCTTC
CSVEDDRRYGNTF
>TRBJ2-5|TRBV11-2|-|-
TGTGCTAGCAACTTGGGAGAGACCCAGTACTTC
CASNLGETQYF
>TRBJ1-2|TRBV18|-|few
TGTGCCAGCTCACGACCTCAGAATGGCTACACCTTC
CASSRPQNGYTF
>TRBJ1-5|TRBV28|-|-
TGTGCCGCCGCCTTCATGGGGCAGGGGAGCAATCAGCCCCAGTGTTTT
CAAAFMGQGSNQPQCF
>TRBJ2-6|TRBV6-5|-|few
TGTACCAGCAGGTATACAGGCTTCTCTGGGGTCAACGTCCTGACTTTC
CTSRYTGFSGVNVLTF
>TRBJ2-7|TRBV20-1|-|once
TGCAGTGCTAGAACCCTGGAGGGGACGAGCTACGAACAGTACTTC
CSARTLEGTSYEQYF
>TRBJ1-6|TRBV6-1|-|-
TGTGCCAGCAATTTAGGCTCATCCCTCCACTTT
CASNLGSSLHF
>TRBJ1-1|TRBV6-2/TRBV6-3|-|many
TGTGCCAGCAGTTACGGGGGGGCCGCCTACACTGAAGCTTTCTTT
CASSYGGAAYTEAFF
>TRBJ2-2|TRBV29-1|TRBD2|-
TGCAGCGTTGTTCAGGGGACTAGTGGAATCAACACCGAGGAGCTGTTTTTT
CSVVQGTSGINTEELFF
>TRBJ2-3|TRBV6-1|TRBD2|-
TGTGCCAACAGTGTTTCTCAGACTAGCTCAGATACGCAGTATTTT
CANSVSQTSSDTQYF
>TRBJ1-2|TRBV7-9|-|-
TGTGCCAGCGGAGAGCGGCAGGGAAAAAGCATCGTGGATGACTACACCTTC
CASGERQGKSIVDDYTF
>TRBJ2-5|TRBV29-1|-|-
TGCAGCATTGCGGTCAATACAGGGAGGGTTCTGGAGACCCAGTACTTC
CSIAVNTGRVLETQYF
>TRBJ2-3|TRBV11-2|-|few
TGTGCCAGCAGCCCCTCACTGTCCATAGATACGCAGTATTTT
CASSPSLSIDTQYF
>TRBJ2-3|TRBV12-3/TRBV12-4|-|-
TGTGCCAGCAGTTTATGGGAAGATACGCAGTATTTT
CASSLWEDTQYF
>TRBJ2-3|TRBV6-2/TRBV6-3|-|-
TGTGCCAGACAGGGTACAGTTACGCAGTACTTT
CARQGTVTQYF
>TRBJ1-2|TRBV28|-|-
TGTGCCAGCAGTTTATTGGAGATTCGACGGGGGGCGCGGTATTATGGCTACACCTTC
CASSLLEIRRGARYYGYTF
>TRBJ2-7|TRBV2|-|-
TGTGCCAGCAGTTGGACAGTAGGAGAGCAGTACTTC
CASSWTVGEQYF
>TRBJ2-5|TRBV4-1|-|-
TGCGCCAGCAGCCAAGATCAGGATGAGGAAGAGACCCAGTACTTC
CASSQDQDEEETQYF
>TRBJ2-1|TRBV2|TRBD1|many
TGTGCCAGCCGAGGGACAGGGGGATTTGAGCAGTTCTTC
CASRGTGGFEQFF